These T cell receptor beta chains were read from a single sample in a study of blood T cells in healthy people across ages. One entry per CDR3 protein results from TCRdb running MiXCR on the 5' RACE reads. In the table there are some 1.4 million distinct CDR3 sequences, about 40% of which are singletons. Sequenced: blood. The receptors stem from a woman between 18 and 30 years old in good health. The CDR3 runs from the conserved cysteine through the conserved F or W. The D gene is left open where the match is weak. Where a row states a size, it is once, few, many or the class of an expanded clone; other rows omit it.

V gene	clone size	D gene	J gene	CDR3 DNA	CDR3 protein
TRBV10-3	.	.	TRBJ2-3	TGTGCCATCAGTGAGTCTAGGACCTCGTCATTCACAGATACGCAGTATTTT	CAISESRTSSFTDTQYF
TRBV20-1	few	.	TRBJ2-1	TGCAGTGCTAGGATTGGCGGGGACTACAATGAGCAGTTCTTC	CSARIGGDYNEQFF
TRBV20-1	.	.	TRBJ2-4	TGCAGTGCTAGAGTCAGTCTAGCCAAAAACATTCAGTACTTC	CSARVSLAKNIQYF
TRBV9	.	TRBD2	TRBJ2-3	TGTGCCAGCAGCGTATCTCCCCCAGCGGGGGTCCCAGATACGCAGTATTTT	CASSVSPPAGVPDTQYF
TRBV27	.	.	TRBJ2-1	TGTGCCAGCAGTTATCAGGGCCGAAGCTCCTACAATGAGCAGTTCTTC	CASSYQGRSSYNEQFF
TRBV6-5	.	TRBD2	TRBJ2-2	TGTGCCAGCAGTTACGAACTAGCGGGGACCGGGGAGCTGTTTTTT	CASSYELAGTGELFF
TRBV27	few	TRBD1	TRBJ2-5	TGTGCCAGCAGTTTAGGGGGACAGTTAATAGAGACCCAGTACTTC	CASSLGGQLIETQYF
TRBV6-1	.	.	TRBJ2-1	TGTGCCAGCAGTGCCGGACTACCTTTGGGTGAGCAGTTCTTC	CASSAGLPLGEQFF
TRBV12-3/TRBV12-4	.	.	TRBJ2-2	TGTGCCAGCAAAAGAGGGGGGGGCTCAAGCGGGGAGCTGTTTTTT	CASKRGGGSSGELFF
TRBV10-3	.	.	TRBJ1-6	TGTGCCATCAGTGAGTCAGTTCCAACCTTCTATAATTCACCCCTCCACTTT	CAISESVPTFYNSPLHF
TRBV7-9	few	.	TRBJ2-1	TGTGCCAGCAGCTTAGAGGCGACTCCGCCCTACAATGAGCAGTTCTTC	CASSLEATPPYNEQFF
TRBV11-2	few	TRBD2	TRBJ2-3	TGTGCCAGCAGCTTCGGTCCTGGACTAGCGAGCACAGATACGCAGTATTTT	CASSFGPGLASTDTQYF
TRBV29-1	.	.	TRBJ2-7	TGCAGCGCCCTAACGGCAGCCAGCTCCTACGAGCAGTACTTC	CSALTAASSYEQYF
TRBV6-5	.	.	TRBJ1-5	TGTGCCAGCAAGTACTCAGGGATTTATAGCAATCAGCCCCAGCATTTT	CASKYSGIYSNQPQHF
TRBV29-1	.	.	TRBJ1-2	TGCAGCGTTGAATGGACAGCATATGGCTACACCTTC	CSVEWTAYGYTF
TRBV20-1	.	.	TRBJ1-2	TGCAGTGATTCCGGGCCAGCTAACTATGGCTACACCTTC	CSDSGPANYGYTF
TRBV12-3/TRBV12-4	once	.	TRBJ1-1	TGTGCCAGCAGTCGGTGGACGGAGACGAACACTGAAGCTTTCTTT	CASSRWTETNTEAFF
TRBV2	few	TRBD2	TRBJ2-7	TGTGCCAGCAGGGGACTAGCGGGATACGAGCAGTACTTC	CASRGLAGYEQYF
TRBV5-1	.	.	TRBJ2-5	TGCGCCAGCAGCGAATCGGGTGTAAGAGAGTCCCAGTACTTC	CASSESGVRESQYF
TRBV12-3/TRBV12-4	.	TRBD2	TRBJ2-5	TGTGCCAGCAGGGGCGCTGCGGGAGCCGAAGAGACCCAGTACTTC	CASRGAAGAEETQYF
TRBV20-1	.	TRBD1	TRBJ2-6	TGCAGTGCAAGGACAGGGGGCTCTGGGACCAACGTCCTGACTTTC	CSARTGGSGTNVLTF
TRBV7-9	few	TRBD1	TRBJ1-5	TGTGCCAGCAGCCCGGCGACAGGGGGGAGCAATCAGCCCCAGCATTTT	CASSPATGGSNQPQHF
TRBV28	few	TRBD1	TRBJ2-3	TGTGCCAGCAGGTTACAGGGGACAGATACGCAGTATTTT	CASRLQGTDTQYF
TRBV21-1	.	.	TRBJ2-5	TGTGCCAGCAGCAAATGGGTAGCGGGGGATCAAGAGACCCAGTACTTC	CASSKWVAGDQETQYF
TRBV3-1	many	.	TRBJ1-1	TGTGCCAGCAGTCGAGGGGACACTGAAGCTTTCTTT	CASSRGDTEAFF
TRBV28	.	.	TRBJ2-1	TGTGCCAGCAGTTTGACCGGACAGTACTACAATGAGCAGTTCTTC	CASSLTGQYYNEQFF
TRBV6-2/TRBV6-3	few	TRBD2	TRBJ2-1	TGTGCCAGCAGTTACTCCGAAAATCCGGGACTAGCGGACAATGAGCAGTTCTTC	CASSYSENPGLADNEQFF
TRBV12-3/TRBV12-4	.	TRBD1	TRBJ1-5	TGTGCCAGCAGTCCCCCCCGGACAGGGGGAAGACAGCCCCAGCATTTT	CASSPPRTGGRQPQHF
TRBV3-1	.	.	TRBJ2-7	TGTGCCAGCAGCCAAGTAAGCAAAACCTCCTACAATGAGCAGTACTTC	CASSQVSKTSYNEQYF
TRBV27	once	TRBD2	TRBJ2-7	TGTGCCAGTCCCTACCCACGGCCTAGCGGGAGGGCCTCCCACGAGCAGTACTTC	CASPYPRPSGRASHEQYF
TRBV4-1	.	.	TRBJ2-5	TGCGCCAGCAGCGGGGGGCAGGGTGAAGAGACCCAGTACTTC	CASSGGQGEETQYF
TRBV10-3	.	.	TRBJ2-7	TGTGCCATCAGTGAGCCGGGGGGCCACTACGAGCAGTACTTC	CAISEPGGHYEQYF
TRBV7-9	.	.	TRBJ2-3	TGTGCCAGCAGCTTATCTGTAGACCCCACAGATACGCAGTATTTT	CASSLSVDPTDTQYF
TRBV20-1	.	TRBD1	TRBJ1-2	TGCAGTGCCCCGGGACAGGATGCGGGCTACACCTTC	CSAPGQDAGYTF
TRBV30	.	.	TRBJ1-2	TGTGCCTGGAGTGAAGGCAGTGGGAACTATGGCTACACCTTC	CAWSEGSGNYGYTF
TRBV10-3	few	.	TRBJ2-3	TGTGCCATCAGTACGGACAGAAACACAGATACGCAGTATTTT	CAISTDRNTDTQYF
TRBV10-3	few	TRBD2	TRBJ2-3	TGTGCCATCAGTGAGTCGGCTAGCGGGAGGTGGCAGTATTTT	CAISESASGRWQYF
TRBV5-1	few	TRBD2	TRBJ2-1	TGCGCCAGCAGCTTGGGGGCTAGCGGACTCTCCTACAATGAGCAGTTCTTC	CASSLGASGLSYNEQFF
TRBV7-2	few	TRBD2	TRBJ2-7	TGTGCCAGCAGCTTAGTTAGCGGGGGTAGCTCCTACGAGCAGTACTTC	CASSLVSGGSSYEQYF
TRBV2	few	.	TRBJ2-5	TGTGCCAGCAGTGAGTGGCAGACCACCCAAGAGACCCAGTACTTC	CASSEWQTTQETQYF
TRBV10-2	.	TRBD2	TRBJ2-7	TGCGCCAGCAGTGAGCCAGAGGGACTAGCGGGAGTCTACGAGCAGTACTTC	CASSEPEGLAGVYEQYF
TRBV28	many	.	TRBJ2-7	TGTGCCAGTATTTTGAGGGGGTCCTACGAGCAGTACTTC	CASILRGSYEQYF
TRBV6-1	.	TRBD2	TRBJ2-7	TGTGCCAGCAGTGAATGGCTAGCGGGGGGGAACGAGCAGTACTTC	CASSEWLAGGNEQYF
TRBV5-1	.	.	TRBJ2-3	TGCGCCAGCAGCTTGTCGCGGGACCGCACAGATACGCAGTATTTT	CASSLSRDRTDTQYF
TRBV29-1	few	TRBD2	TRBJ2-3	TGCAGCGTTGAGCGGGGGGACAAACCAGATACGCAGTATTTT	CSVERGDKPDTQYF
TRBV7-2	.	.	TRBJ2-3	TGTGCCAGCAGCCGACGGGCGGGATCGGATACGCAGTATTTT	CASSRRAGSDTQYF
TRBV20-1	few	.	TRBJ1-2	TGCAGTGCCCTAACAGGGAACTATGGCTACACCTTC	CSALTGNYGYTF
TRBV3-1	.	.	TRBJ1-1	TGTGCCAGCAGCCAAGACCTGGGCAGGGTAGGATTGGACACTGAAGCTTTCTTT	CASSQDLGRVGLDTEAFF
TRBV3-1	.	.	TRBJ1-2	TGTGCCAGCAGCCGAGACCCCCCCAACTATGGCTACACCTTC	CASSRDPPNYGYTF
TRBV27	.	TRBD2	TRBJ2-5	TGTGCCAGCAGTTTAAACGGGGGGGCCAGCGAGACCCAGTACTTC	CASSLNGGASETQYF
TRBV6-5	.	TRBD2	TRBJ2-3	TGTGCCAGCAGTTACTCGTTCCTAGCGGGGGGTCTAGATACGCAGTATTTT	CASSYSFLAGGLDTQYF
TRBV20-1	few	TRBD2	TRBJ2-1	TGCAGTGCTAGATTGCGGGAGCGTCCTCCAAATGAGCAGTTCTTC	CSARLRERPPNEQFF
TRBV21-1	.	.	TRBJ1-3	TGTGCCAGCACCCCAGGACAGGGAAACACCATATATTTT	CASTPGQGNTIYF
TRBV28	few	TRBD2	TRBJ2-2	TGTGCCAGCAGTTTCCTAGCGGGGGGTTCTACCGGGGAGCTGTTTTTT	CASSFLAGGSTGELFF
TRBV2	.	TRBD2	TRBJ2-5	TGTGCCAGCAGTAAGCGGGAGGTTATCCGGGAGACCCAGTACTTC	CASSKREVIRETQYF
TRBV20-1	few	.	TRBJ2-4	TGCAGTGCTAGAGGACAGGGAGGGGCCAAAAACATTCAGTACTTC	CSARGQGGAKNIQYF
TRBV2	few	.	TRBJ2-7	TGTGCCAGCAGTGAACGAGTCGCGGGAGGCAGGGGGAACGAGCAGTACTTC	CASSERVAGGRGNEQYF
TRBV7-2	few	TRBD1	TRBJ1-2	TGTGCCAGCAGCTCCAGACAGGGGCACTCCTTAACCTATGGCTACACCTTC	CASSSRQGHSLTYGYTF
TRBV24-1	.	.	TRBJ1-2	TGTGCCACCAGTGGATACGGCTATGGCTACACCTTC	CATSGYGYGYTF